This note documents a single TCR beta chain sequence. Its antigen remains unknown. The sample comes from a study of naive and memory T cell subsets. General study points: Especially in CD8 cells, naive repertoires contained a few larger clonotypes, possibly CD45RA-re-expressing memory cells. Over 95% of naive TCR sequences appeared only once, unlike memory subsets. Clonotypes here are unpaired alpha or beta chain sequences. Diversity fell and Gini index rose from naive through CM, EM, EMRA.

Both TRBC1 and TRBC2 were covered by a beta constant-region primer of two equimolar oligonucleotides. The ligated cDNA underwent four PCR rounds using SP2 and nested alpha and beta constant-region primers. An oligonucleotide with the SP2 primer and a 12-nucleotide UMI was ligated to the cDNA 3' end. TCRdb itself ran the UMI-ligation and nested PCR reads through MiXCR, one entry per CDR3 protein. The table records around 100,000 distinct CDR3 sequences, about 15% of them present only once. Sequenced material: naive CD8+ T cells from blood. The origin of this receptor is a human donor in good health.

CDR3 bases: TGTGCCAGCAGCTTCGAGGAGGGTGGTCGCTACGAGCAGTACTTC. Translated, it gives CASSFEEGGRYEQYF. This rearrangement joins TRBV7-8 to TRBJ2-7, with a possible D match to TRBD2 (6 bases). CDR3 length: 15 amino acids. CDR1 SGHVS and CDR2 FQNEAQ come from the germline V gene. The germline V and J ends were trimmed by 3 bases and 3 bases, with 15 bases remaining between them.